The 30 T cell receptor beta chains listed next were all sequenced from one sample in a study of long-term antiretroviral therapy in people with HIV. This was the immunoSEQ v3.0 assay at survey level. The repertoire was sequenced with immunoSEQ multiplex PCR; TCRdb's copy has only in-frame clones and lacks some. This sample carries tens of thousands of clones, 80% to 90% of them seen once, and the ten largest clones take roughly 7.3%. Sample: unsorted PBMCs, taken 0.4 years before starting antiretroviral therapy. The source of these receptors is a man between 18 and 35 years old with HIV.

The chain is built from TRBV9 and TRBJ2-3; TRBD1 aligns across 8 bases. CDR3 length: 15 residues. V lost 5 bases to trimming and J lost 1 base; unmatched junction nucleotides: 6. From germline, CDR1 is SGDLS and CDR2 YYNGEE. The CDR3 is CASRGQTGGTDTQYF. CDR3 bases: TGTGCCAGCAGGGGACAGACAGGGGGCACAGATACGCAGTATTTT.

The J gene is TRBJ2-5, the V gene TRBV7-9; D uncertain. This CDR3 is built from 11 residues. Germline V gene lookup returns CDR1 SEHNR and CDR2 FQNEAQ (reference sequence). V was trimmed by 6 bases and J by 12 bases, leaving 14 bases between them. The CDR3 region has the DNA TGTGCCAGCAGTTCCTTGACCGAGGAGTACTTC. Its translation: CASSSLTEEYF.

The chain combines TRBV5-4 with TRBJ2-7, with D uncertain. The CDR3 loop spans 13 amino acids. CDR1 and CDR2 (germline): SGHNT, YYREEE (reference sequence). The ends were cut back, 4 bases at V and 6 bases at J, with 14 bases in the middle. CDR3 in DNA: TGTGCCAGCAGCCAAGGCAACTCGGGCGAGCAGTACTTC. Its protein product is CASSQGNSGEQYF.

The V and J genes are TRBV9 and TRBJ1-5; D is unresolved. V was cut by 0 bases and J by 6 bases, with 7 bases left in between. Germline V gene lookup returns CDR1 SGDLS and CDR2 YYNGEE. This CDR3 region has 13 residues. In DNA, the CDR3 is TGTGCCAGCAGCGTAGGGTATGGTCAGCCCCAGCATTTT. Translated, it gives CASSVGYGQPQHF.

In nucleotides, the CDR3 is TGTGCCAGCAGTGAATTAACAGGGACAGATACGCAGTATTTT. This gives the protein CASSELTGTDTQYF. This chain joins TRBV2 and TRBJ2-3; D may be TRBD1 (6 bases). This CDR3 is 14 amino acids long. V shed 2 bases and J shed 3 bases, with 9 bases lying between them. Germline V CDR1 and CDR2: SNHLY, FYNNEI.

This chain uses TRBV7-9 with TRBJ2-3; D gene unclear. The CDR3 loop spans 14 amino acids. Looked up from germline, CDR1 is SEHNR and CDR2 is FQNEAQ (reference sequence). The ends were cut back, 10 bases at V and 0 bases at J, with 14 bases in the middle. CDR3 residues: CATPRTESTDTQYF. In DNA, the CDR3 is TGTGCCACCCCCCGGACGGAGAGCACAGATACGCAGTATTTT.

The DNA of the CDR3 is TGTGCCAGCAGCTTAGGGGGCCATGGCTACACCTTC. This codes for CASSLGGHGYTF. This chain uses TRBV7-2 with TRBJ1-2; D is perhaps TRBD1 (5 bases). The CDR3 consists of 12 residues. Germline-derived CDR1 and CDR2 are SGHTA and FQGNSA. The ends were cut back, 1 base at V and 6 bases at J, with 6 bases in the middle.

The V call is TRBV5-1, the J call TRBJ1-2; 7 bases align to TRBD1. The V and J ends lost 0 bases and 8 bases, in that order; junction bases with no gene match: 13. Germline loops: CDR1 SGHRS, CDR2 YFSETQ. This CDR3 is 16 amino acids long. This CDR3 reads CASSLANTGAEGGYTF. The CDR3 DNA reads as TGCGCCAGCAGCTTGGCCAATACAGGGGCCGAGGGAGGCTACACCTTC.

This clone was seen just once. The V call is TRBV18, the J call TRBJ2-5, with TRBD1 identical over 7 bases. From germline, CDR1 is KGHSH and CDR2 LQKENI. CDR3 length: 17 residues. Trimming at V came to 1 base and at J to 4 bases, leaving 12 bases not matched to a gene. CDR3 sequence: CASSPLAQGEGRETQYF. The CDR3 DNA reads TGTGCCAGCTCACCACTGGCTCAGGGGGAAGGGCGAGAGACCCAGTACTTC. Combining the CDR3 with reference TRBV18 and TRBJ2-5 gives the whole variable domain NAGVMQNPRHLVRRRGQEARLRCSPMKGHSHVYWYRQLPEEGLKFMVYLQKENIIDESGMPKERFSAEFPKEGPSILRIQQVVRGDSAAYFCASSPLAQGEGRETQYFGPGTRLLVL.

J is TRBJ1-1 and V is TRBV18; D perhaps matches TRBD1 (6 bases). The germline gives CDR1 KGHSH, CDR2 LQKENI. The CDR3 covers 15 residues. Trimming pared 3 bases from V and 2 bases from J, leaving 13 bases between. In DNA form, the CDR3 reads TGTGCCAGCTCACCTCAGGGGTGGATAAACACTGAAGCTTTCTTT. It codes for CASSPQGWINTEAFF.

The chain has TRBV27 and TRBJ2-2, with unresolved D. The CDR3 is made up of 19 amino acids. CDR1 and CDR2 from the germline V gene are MNHEY and SMNVEV (reference sequence). Trimming pared 2 bases from V and 7 bases from J, leaving 26 bases between. Written as DNA, the CDR3 is TGTGCCAGCAGTTTAAGTGGGTCGGCGCCGCATAGCTGGGGCGGGGAGCTGTTTTTT. It encodes CASSLSGSAPHSWGGELFF.

The chain links TRBV11-2 to TRBJ1-4; D perhaps matches TRBD1 (6 bases). V shed 1 base and J shed 6 bases, with 12 bases lying between them. The CDR3 totals 15 residues. Germline assignment: CDR1 SGHAT and CDR2 FQNNGV. CDR3 sequence: CASSLGGGGDEKLFF. The CDR3 coding sequence is TGTGCCAGCAGCTTAGGAGGAGGGGGAGATGAAAAACTGTTTTTT.

V and J are TRBV19 and TRBJ2-1, with D hard to call. Trimming pared 5 bases from V and 0 bases from J, leaving 14 bases between. The V gene's germline CDR1 is LNHDA and CDR2 SQIVND (reference sequence). The CDR3 is made up of 16 amino acids. CDR3 coding DNA: TGTGCCAGTAGTCTCACCCTTTCCAGCTCCTACAATGAGCAGTTCTTC. This sequence encodes CASSLTLSSSYNEQFF.

The genes are TRBV7-2 and TRBJ1-5, with TRBD1 identical over 7 bases. Trimming removed 5 bases from V and 12 bases from J; junction bases left unmatched: 10. The germline V gene encodes CDR1 SGHTA and CDR2 FQGNSA. The CDR3 has 13 residues. The CDR3 DNA sequence: TGTGCCAGCAGCGACAGGGACCCGAGCCTCCAGCATTTT. Its protein is CASSDRDPSLQHF.

The chain is built from TRBV28 and TRBJ2-3; no firm D call. The CDR3 runs 14 residues. With 6 bases removed from V and 0 bases from J, the gap between germline ends came to 10 bases. Germline V gene sequence: CDR1 MDHEN, CDR2 SYDVKM. CDR3 sequence (DNA): TGTGCCAGCAGCCTCGGAACTAGCACAGATACGCAGTATTTT. This sequence encodes CASSLGTSTDTQYF.

The chain has TRBV27 and TRBJ1-1; 7 bases match TRBD1. V lost 2 bases, J lost 4 bases, and 4 bases stayed unmatched. Looked up from germline, CDR1 is MNHEY and CDR2 is SMNVEV (reference sequence). There are 14 residues in the CDR3. CDR3: CASSLGRGTTEAFF. The CDR3 nucleotides are TGTGCCAGCAGTTTAGGCAGGGGGACCACTGAAGCTTTCTTT.

The V and J genes are TRBV7-3 and TRBJ1-2; 8 nucleotides match TRBD1. The CDR3 has 11 residues. CDR1 is SGHTA and CDR2 is FQGTGA in the germline V gene. Unmatched junction bases numbered 4, after V lost 4 bases and J lost 12 bases. CDR3 loop: CASSSGQVHTF. The CDR3 DNA reads TGTGCCAGCAGCTCGGGACAGGTACACACCTTC.

The rearrangement uses TRBV18 and TRBJ1-2; D gene uncertain. V shed 2 bases and J shed 7 bases, with 14 bases lying between them. This CDR3 has 14 residues. Germline V CDR1 and CDR2: KGHSH, LQKENI. The CDR3 is CASSPSDSGRGYTF. The CDR3 nucleotides read TGTGCCAGCTCACCAAGCGACTCCGGGCGTGGCTACACCTTC.

The rearrangement links TRBV19 to TRBJ1-3; perhaps TRBD1 as D (5 bases). The CDR3 has 16 amino acids. V lost 5 bases, J lost 0 bases, and 14 bases lay in between. The germline V gene has CDR1 LNHDA and CDR2 SQIVND (reference sequence). This chain's CDR3 is CASSPVGASSGNTIYF. The CDR3 nucleotides are TGTGCCAGTAGTCCCGTTGGGGCAAGCTCTGGAAACACCATATATTTT.

The CDR3 region is CASSEDGQAYGYTF. In DNA, the CDR3 is TGTGCCAGCAGTGAAGACGGCCAGGCCTATGGCTACACCTTC. The chain uses TRBV6-1 and TRBJ1-2; D is ambiguous. CDR1 is MNHNS and CDR2 is SASEGT in the germline V gene. Trimming stripped 1 base from V and 4 bases from J, with 10 bases between. The CDR3 runs 14 residues.

The V call is TRBV6-5, the J call TRBJ2-2, with D possibly TRBD2 on 5 matching bases. CDR1 MNHEY and CDR2 SVGAGI come from the germline V gene. Trimming stripped 5 bases from V and 6 bases from J, with 10 bases between. CDR3 length equals 13 residues. Here the CDR3 DNA reads TGTGCCAGCAGTCGCGGGTTCGCCGGGGAGCTGTTTTTT. Residues: CASSRGFAGELFF.

This clone has more than one count but fewer than ten. V gene TRBV7-9 combines with J gene TRBJ2-7; unclear D gene. Germline CDR1 reads SEHNR; CDR2 reads FQNEAQ (reference sequence). Trimming removed 6 bases at V and 3 bases at J, with 6 bases between. CDR3 length equals 11 residues. The CDR3 loop is CASRGYYEQYF. CDR3 DNA sequence: TGTGCCAGCAGGGGGTACTACGAGCAGTACTTC.

The genes are TRBV7-6 and TRBJ1-2; TRBD1 matches at 7 bases. The CDR3 runs 14 residues. Trimming cost V 5 bases and J 14 bases; bases outside gene matches: 17. Per germline, CDR1 SGHVS and CDR2 FNYEAQ. In DNA, the CDR3 is TGTGCCAGCAGCCCCGGGACAGCTTCGCTTTATGAAACCTTC. This codes for CASSPGTASLYETF.

Remarks on this clone: A much larger clone is a single base away; this may be a read error. This rearrangement joins TRBV27 to TRBJ1-2; D unresolved. Germline assignment: CDR1 MNHEY and CDR2 SMNVEV (reference sequence). V was trimmed by 7 bases and J by 10 bases, leaving 16 bases between them. The CDR3 spans 12 residues. The DNA for the CDR3 is TGTGCCAGCACGGCGGGAAGAGCGGACTACACCTTC. This encodes CASTAGRADYTF.

The chain employs TRBV27 and TRBJ2-5, with 7 bases matching TRBD1. The CDR3 sequence is 16 residues long. From germline, CDR1 is MNHEY and CDR2 SMNVEV (reference sequence). The V and J ends lost 6 bases and 3 bases, in that order; junction bases with no gene match: 13. The CDR3 reads CASRRGYGTAKETQYF. The CDR3 nucleotides read TGTGCCAGCAGAAGGGGGTACGGGACAGCTAAAGAGACCCAGTACTTC.

The chain carries TRBV21-1 and TRBJ1-6; TRBD1, the table's D call, lacks a check against the DNA. TRBV21-1 is shown as a pseudogene. This CDR3 contains 17 residues. In DNA form, the CDR3 reads TGTGCCAGCAGCAGTAAAAAGGGGGCCACCTATAATTCACCCCTCCACTTT. Residues: CASSSKKGATYNSPLHF.

This chain connects TRBV30 to TRBJ2-6, with 7 bases that match TRBD1. CDR1 GTSNPN and CDR2 SVGIG come from the germline V gene (reference sequence). This CDR3 is built from 15 residues. Losses at the gene ends were 3 bases for V and 0 bases for J; bases not matched to a gene: 2. The CDR3 here is CAWRAGGSGANVLTF. DNA for the CDR3: TGTGCCTGGAGGGCAGGGGGCTCTGGGGCCAACGTCCTGACTTTC.

This clone was picked up one time. The chain joins TRBV29-1 to TRBJ1-3; 7 positions match TRBD1. The CDR3 covers 13 residues. With 6 bases clipped from V and 4 bases from J, the junction kept 6 bases outside the gene matches. Germline V gene sequence: CDR1 SQVTM, CDR2 ANQGSEA. The DNA for the CDR3 is TGCAGCGTCGAAACAGGGGTCGGAAACACCATATATTTT. This gives the protein CSVETGVGNTIYF.

The rearrangement joins TRBV28 to TRBJ1-2; D gene uncertain. The germline V gene encodes CDR1 MDHEN and CDR2 SYDVKM. This CDR3 contains 14 residues. The V gene lost 5 bases and the J gene lost 7 bases, with 17 bases spanning the gap. CDR3 sequence reads: CASSPSHSASGYTF. The DNA of the CDR3 is TGTGCCAGCAGTCCGTCCCATTCTGCCTCTGGCTACACCTTC.

The chain is built from TRBV21-1 and TRBJ1-4; the table gives TRBD1 as D, unverified against the DNA. TRBV21-1 is classified as a pseudogene. The CDR3 is 13 amino acids. For the CDR3, the DNA is TGTGCCGGTGCGGGACAGGGACGGGAAAAACTGTTTTTT. Translated: CAGAGQGREKLFF.